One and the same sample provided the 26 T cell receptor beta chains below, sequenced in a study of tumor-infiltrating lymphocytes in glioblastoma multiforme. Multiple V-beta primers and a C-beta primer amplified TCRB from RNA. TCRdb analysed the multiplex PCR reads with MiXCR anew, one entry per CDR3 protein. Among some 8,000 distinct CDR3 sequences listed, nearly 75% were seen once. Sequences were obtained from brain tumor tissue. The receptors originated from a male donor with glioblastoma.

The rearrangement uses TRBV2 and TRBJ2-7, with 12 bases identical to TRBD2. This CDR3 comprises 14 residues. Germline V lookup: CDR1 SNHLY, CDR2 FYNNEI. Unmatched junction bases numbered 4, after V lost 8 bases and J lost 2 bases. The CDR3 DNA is TGTGCCAGCCGCGGACTAGCGGGGACCTACGAGCAGTACTTC. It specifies CASRGLAGTYEQYF.

For the CDR3, the DNA is TGTGCCAGCAGTTTCAGTACAGCGGGATGGGCCTTCTTT. The encoded protein is CASSFSTAGWAFF. The V and J genes are TRBV12-3 or TRBV12-4 and TRBJ1-1; no definite D call. The CDR3 has 13 amino acids. Trimming left V 3 bases short and J 14 bases short, with 19 bases between.

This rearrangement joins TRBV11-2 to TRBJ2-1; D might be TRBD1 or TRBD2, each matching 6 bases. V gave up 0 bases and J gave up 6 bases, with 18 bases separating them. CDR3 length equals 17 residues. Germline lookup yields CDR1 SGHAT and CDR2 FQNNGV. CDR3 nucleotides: TGTGCCAGCAGCTTAGAAGTAGGGGGGCCTTCGAGCAATGAGCAGTTCTTC. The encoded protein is CASSLEVGGPSSNEQFF.

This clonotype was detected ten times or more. For the CDR3, the DNA is TGCAGTGCGGAACAGGGGATGAACACTGAAGCTTTCTTT. Its protein is CSAEQGMNTEAFF. The chain employs TRBV20-1 and TRBJ1-1, with 7 nucleotides matching TRBD1. This CDR3 region has 13 residues. Unmatched junction bases numbered 4, after V lost 6 bases and J lost 0 bases. In germline, CDR1 is DFQATT, CDR2 SNEGSKA (reference sequence).

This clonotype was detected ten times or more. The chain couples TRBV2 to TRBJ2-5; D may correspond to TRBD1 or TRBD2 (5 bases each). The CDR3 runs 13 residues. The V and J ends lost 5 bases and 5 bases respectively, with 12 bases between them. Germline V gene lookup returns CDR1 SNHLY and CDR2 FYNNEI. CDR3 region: CASSRDLQETQYF. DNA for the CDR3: TGTGCCAGCAGTCGGGACCTGCAGGAGACCCAGTACTTC.

The CDR3 protein is CASSSTSGRADTQYF. The CDR3 DNA reads as TGCGCCAGCAGCTCAACTAGCGGGAGGGCAGATACGCAGTATTTT. This chain uses TRBV5-1 with TRBJ2-3; 13 nucleotides align to TRBD2. This CDR3 has 15 residues. Per germline, CDR1 SGHRS and CDR2 YFSETQ. J lost 4 bases, V lost 3 bases, and 2 bases had no gene match.

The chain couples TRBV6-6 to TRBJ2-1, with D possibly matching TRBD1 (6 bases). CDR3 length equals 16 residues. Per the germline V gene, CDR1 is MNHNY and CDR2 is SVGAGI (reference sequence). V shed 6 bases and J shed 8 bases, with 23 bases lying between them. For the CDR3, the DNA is TGTGCCAGCAGACGCGAGCCCGCGAGCAGGACAGATGAGCAGTTCTTC. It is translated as CASRREPASRTDEQFF.

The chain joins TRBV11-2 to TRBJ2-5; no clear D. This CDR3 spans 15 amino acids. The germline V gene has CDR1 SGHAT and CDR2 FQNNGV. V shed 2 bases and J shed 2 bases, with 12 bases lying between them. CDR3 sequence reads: CASSLMVCLQETQYF. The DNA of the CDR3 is TGTGCCAGCAGCTTAATGGTGTGCTTGCAAGAGACCCAGTACTTC.

The CDR3 bases are TGTGTCGGCAGCTTAGTAGTGGGTTTGCAAGAGACCCAGTACTTC. Its translation: CVGSLVVGLQETQYF. The chain links TRBV11-2 to TRBJ2-5; D not certain. Germline values: CDR1 SGHAT, CDR2 FQNNGV. The CDR3 is 15 residues long.

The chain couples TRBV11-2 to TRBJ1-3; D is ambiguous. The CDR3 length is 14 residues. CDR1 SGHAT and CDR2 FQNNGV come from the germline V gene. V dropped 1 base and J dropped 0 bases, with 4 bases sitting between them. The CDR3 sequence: CASSLVPSGNTIYF. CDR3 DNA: TGTGCCAGCAGCTTAGTGCCCTCTGGAAACACCATATATTTT.

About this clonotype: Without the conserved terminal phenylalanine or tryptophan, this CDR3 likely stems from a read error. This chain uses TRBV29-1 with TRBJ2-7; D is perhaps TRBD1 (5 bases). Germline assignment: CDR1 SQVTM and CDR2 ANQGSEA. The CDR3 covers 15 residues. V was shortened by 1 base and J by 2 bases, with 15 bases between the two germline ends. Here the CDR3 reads CSVEGLPGKTYEQYL. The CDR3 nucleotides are TGCAGCGTTGAAGGTTTGCCAGGGAAGACCTACGAGCAGTACCTC.

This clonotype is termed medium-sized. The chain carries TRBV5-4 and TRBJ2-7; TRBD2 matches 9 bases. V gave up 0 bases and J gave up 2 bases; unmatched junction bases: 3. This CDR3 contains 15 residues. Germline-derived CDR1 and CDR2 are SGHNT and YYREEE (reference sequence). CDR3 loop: CASSLGSGSPYEQYF. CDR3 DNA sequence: TGTGCCAGCAGCTTGGGTAGCGGGAGTCCCTACGAGCAGTACTTC.

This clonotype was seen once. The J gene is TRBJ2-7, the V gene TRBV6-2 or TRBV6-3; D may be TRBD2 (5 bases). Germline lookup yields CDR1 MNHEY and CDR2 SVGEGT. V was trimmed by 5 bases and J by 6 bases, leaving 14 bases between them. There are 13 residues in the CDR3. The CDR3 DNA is TGTGCCAGCAGTCACGGGAAACTGGGCGAGCAGTACTTC. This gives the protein CASSHGKLGEQYF.

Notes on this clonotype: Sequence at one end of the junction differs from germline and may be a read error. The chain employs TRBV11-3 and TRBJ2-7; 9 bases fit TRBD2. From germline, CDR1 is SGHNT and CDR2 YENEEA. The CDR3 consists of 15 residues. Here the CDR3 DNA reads TGTGCCAGCAGCTTCGGACTAGCGATAACCTACGAGCAGTATTTC. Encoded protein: CASSFGLAITYEQYF.

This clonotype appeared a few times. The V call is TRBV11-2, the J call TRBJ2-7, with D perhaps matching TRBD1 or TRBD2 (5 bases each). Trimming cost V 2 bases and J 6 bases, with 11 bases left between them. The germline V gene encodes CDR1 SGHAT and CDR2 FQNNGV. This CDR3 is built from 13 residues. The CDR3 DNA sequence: TGTGCCAGCAGCTTACAACGGGACCTCGAGCAGTACTTC. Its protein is CASSLQRDLEQYF.

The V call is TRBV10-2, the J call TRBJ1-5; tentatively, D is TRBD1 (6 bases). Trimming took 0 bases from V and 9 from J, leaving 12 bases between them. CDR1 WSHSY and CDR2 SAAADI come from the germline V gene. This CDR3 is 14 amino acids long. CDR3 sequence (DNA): TGCGCCAGCAGTGAGTCGAGGGGGGGTCGGCCCCAGCATTTT. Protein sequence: CASSESRGGRPQHF.

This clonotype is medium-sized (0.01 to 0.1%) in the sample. The CDR3 DNA is TGCAGCGCACACACAGGGGTATATGGCTACACCTTC. This codes for CSAHTGVYGYTF. The chain joins TRBV29-1 to TRBJ1-2; 7 nucleotides line up with TRBD1. Unmatched junction bases numbered 7, after V lost 7 bases and J lost 5 bases. Germline CDR1 SQVTM, CDR2 ANQGSEA. The CDR3 is made up of 12 amino acids.

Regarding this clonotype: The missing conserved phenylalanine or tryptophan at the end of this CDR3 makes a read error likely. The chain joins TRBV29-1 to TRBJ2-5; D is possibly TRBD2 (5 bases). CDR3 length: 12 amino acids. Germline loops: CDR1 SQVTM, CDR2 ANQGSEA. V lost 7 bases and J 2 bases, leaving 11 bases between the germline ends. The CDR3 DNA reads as TGCAGCGCTGCAGCGGCTCAAGAGACCCAGTACTCC. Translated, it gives CSAAAAQETQYS.

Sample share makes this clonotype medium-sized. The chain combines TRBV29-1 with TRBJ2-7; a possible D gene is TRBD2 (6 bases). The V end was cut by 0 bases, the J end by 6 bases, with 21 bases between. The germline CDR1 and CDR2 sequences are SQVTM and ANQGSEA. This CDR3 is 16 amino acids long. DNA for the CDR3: TGCAGCGTTGAAGAGGCGGGAAATCAGCCGTCCCGCGAGCAGTACTTC. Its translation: CSVEEAGNQPSREQYF.

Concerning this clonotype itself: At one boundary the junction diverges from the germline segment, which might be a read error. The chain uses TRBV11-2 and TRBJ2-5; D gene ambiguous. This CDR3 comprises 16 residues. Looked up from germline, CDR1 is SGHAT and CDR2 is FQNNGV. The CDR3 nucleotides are TGTCCCAGCAGCTTAGGTACGGCAGCCAAACATGAGAACCAGTACTTC. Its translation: CPSSLGTAAKHENQYF.

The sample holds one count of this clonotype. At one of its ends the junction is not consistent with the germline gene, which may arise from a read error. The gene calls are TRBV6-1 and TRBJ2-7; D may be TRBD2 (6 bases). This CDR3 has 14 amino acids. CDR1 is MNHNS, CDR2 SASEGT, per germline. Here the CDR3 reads CARCSGGASYGQYF. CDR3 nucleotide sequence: TGTGCCCGCTGCAGCGGCGGGGCCTCCTACGGGCAGTACTTC.

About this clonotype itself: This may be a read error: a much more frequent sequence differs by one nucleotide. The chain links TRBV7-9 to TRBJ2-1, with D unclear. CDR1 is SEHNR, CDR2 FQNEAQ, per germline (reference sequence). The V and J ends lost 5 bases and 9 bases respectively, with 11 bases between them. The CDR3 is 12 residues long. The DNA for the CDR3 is TGTGCCAGCAGCCCTGGACCCAGTGAGCAGTTCTTC. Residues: CASSPGPSEQFF.

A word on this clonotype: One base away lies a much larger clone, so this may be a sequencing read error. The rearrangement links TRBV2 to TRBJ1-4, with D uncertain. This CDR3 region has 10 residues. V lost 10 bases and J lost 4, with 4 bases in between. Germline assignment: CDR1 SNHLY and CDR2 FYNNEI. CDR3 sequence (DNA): TGTGCCAACGGTAATGAAAAACTGTTTTTT. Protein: CANGNEKLFF.

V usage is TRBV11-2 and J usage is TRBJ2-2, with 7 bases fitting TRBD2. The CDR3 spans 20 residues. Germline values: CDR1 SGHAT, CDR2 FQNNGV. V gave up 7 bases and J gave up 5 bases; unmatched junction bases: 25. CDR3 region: CASTPSSVQGLAVNTGELFF. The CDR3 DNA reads TGTGCCAGCACCCCCTCATCCGTCCAAGGGCTAGCGGTAAATACCGGGGAGCTGTTTTTT.

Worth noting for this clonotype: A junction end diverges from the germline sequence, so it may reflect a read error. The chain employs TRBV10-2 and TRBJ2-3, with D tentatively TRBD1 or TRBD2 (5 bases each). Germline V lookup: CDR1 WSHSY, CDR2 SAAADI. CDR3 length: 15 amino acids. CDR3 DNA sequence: TGCGCCATCAGTGAGGCAGGAGCCGGGGCAGACACGCAGTATTTT. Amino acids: CAISEAGAGADTQYF.

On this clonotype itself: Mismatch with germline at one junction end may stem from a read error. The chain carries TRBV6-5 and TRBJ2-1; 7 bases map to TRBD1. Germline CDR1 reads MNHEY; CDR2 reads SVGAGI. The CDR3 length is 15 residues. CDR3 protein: CANSYEGGSVNEQFF. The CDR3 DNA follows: TGTGCCAACAGTTACGAAGGGGGCTCAGTCAATGAGCAGTTCTTC.